This TCR beta chain was retrieved from a study of identical twins (dated by TCRdb to the mid-2010s). General notes on the study: TCR alpha and beta repertoires from monozygotic twins, unrelated adults of various ages and cord blood were deep-sequenced to test whether fetal clonotypes persist. To rule out contamination, replicate twin experiments were performed at different times with different library preparation protocols.

Libraries were made using 5' RACE. Sequencing instrument: Illumina HiSeq 2000. A universal primer binding site was added through template switching, and the final cDNA carried a unique molecular identifier so that TCR cDNA molecules could be counted accurately. First-strand cDNA for TCR alpha and beta chains was synthesized from specific primers in the conserved constant-segment region. To control for contamination, each cDNA library was double barcoded with a SMART-Mk sample barcode plus Illumina barcodes. Two successive PCR steps introduced TruSeq adapter sequences along with Illumina sample barcodes. The Illumina HiSeq platform was used with custom primers to sequence TCR alpha and beta cDNA libraries. For the original study's pipeline: Raw reads were processed with MiGEC to extract unique molecular identifiers, and MiXCR was used to determine CDR3 positions. For each individual, recombination models were inferred using an EM algorithm with the repgenHMM and IGoR tools. The analysis of shared clonotypes was done with the tcR package in R, with sharing normalized by the product of cloneset sizes. Out-of-frame nonproductive sequences were analyzed to study raw recombination free of thymic and clonal selection effects. TCRdb applied fastp at Q25 and MiXCR to the public reads, then kept only in-frame beta chains. Rows with a matching CDR3 protein are joined into one entry that keeps the most common DNA and genes. TCRdb, not the original authors, processed these V and J calls. The table for this sample lists around 550,000 distinct CDR3 sequences; 15% of them were counted only once. The top ten clones comprise roughly 0.46% of the sample.

The trim is 7 bases for V and 7 bases for J, with a gap of 12 bases between the germline ends. The germline V gene yields SGHRS for CDR1 and YFSETQ for CDR2. The CDR3 sequence holds 13 residues, the cysteine and phenylalanine included. Only the CDR3 part of the read is kept: 39 bases, read in frame from the first base. Every donor was a healthy Caucasian. Three pairs of female monozygotic twins, all aged roughly 18 to 29 years, were included in the twin cohort. Positive isolation kits from Invitrogen were used to isolate the CD4+ and CD8+ T cell populations. What the research found in general, with its limitations: In beta out-of-frame sequences, excess twin sharing was weaker, because having fewer shared sequences lowered the signal-to-noise ratio. Because the same donors could not be followed over many years, the conclusions relied on cross-sectional statistical analysis. In monozygotic twins, out-of-frame TCR alpha sharing was systematically underestimated by recombination models, although the models agreed with sharing between unrelated individuals. Compared with coincidental sharing between unrelated individuals, out-of-frame TCR alpha sequences shared between twins showed an excess of sequences with low generation probability. Abundant cord blood beta clonotypes carried fewer insertions; young adult naive repertoires showed a weaker similar trend, while memory repertoires showed none. Zero-insertion analyses could be partly confounded by invariant T cells such as MAIT and iNKT, though diverse VJ usage argued against such confounding for most clonotypes.

This clonotype was found a few times. It lacks a known antigen. No much larger clone is present one base from it, and per-base qualities are unavailable. In addition, the sample was reused for a study of yellow fever vaccine responses in identical twins. As that second paper reports: The T cell response to vaccination in identical twins was reported by the authors to appear partly convergent and partly personalized. Focusing on identical twins, the study followed the T cell clones that responded to the vaccine, and did so with precision.

Sequencing was done on a sample of CD4+ T cells sorted from blood. This clonotype was obtained from a woman under 30 in good health. This receptor chain uses TRBV5-1 and TRBJ1-6, with the D gene not clear enough to name. CDR3 region: CASASQLNSPLHF. The DNA sequence is TGCGCCAGCGCCAGCCAGCTCAATTCACCCCTCCACTTT.